Listed here are 13 T cell receptor beta chains from one sample, sequenced in a study of beta chain features in type 1 diabetes. General study findings and limits: The study found moderately but significantly shorter TCRB CDR3s in all four CD4+ subsets of Type 1 diabetes patients.

No antigens are known for them. The study reverse transcribed the entire isolated RNA, so it sequenced expressed TCRB transcripts. The data were produced by immunoSEQ multiplex PCR, yet TCRdb's version contains in-frame clones alone and is incomplete. The profile covers about 260,000 clones, with about a fifth appearing a single time and more than 0.025% taken by the ten largest. Specimen: naive CD4+ T cells from blood. Every receptor here comes from a woman aged 40 to 49 with type 1 diabetes.

In this sample, this clone turned up a few times. The chain employs TRBV27 and TRBJ2-7, with 8 bases fitting TRBD1. CDR1 and CDR2 from the germline V gene are MNHEY and SMNVEV (reference sequence). The CDR3 length is 15 residues. V lost 3 bases, J lost 1 base, and 5 bases stayed unmatched. In DNA, the CDR3 is TGTGCCAGCAGTTTCGGGACAGGCCCGTCCTACGAGCAGTACTTC. Translated, it gives CASSFGTGPSYEQYF.

This clone was counted only a few times. The chain combines TRBV7-3 with TRBJ2-3; the D gene is possibly TRBD2 (5 bases). Per germline, CDR1 SGHTA and CDR2 FQGTGA. Trimming took off 1 base at V and 6 bases at J, with 14 bases between the two ends. The CDR3 extends over 15 amino acids. CDR3 bases: TGTGCCAGCAGCTTAAGCGGGCCTCTCGGGGATACGCAGTATTTT. Amino acid sequence: CASSLSGPLGDTQYF.

V and J are TRBV14 and TRBJ2-1; D is ambiguous. The CDR3 totals 16 residues. Trimming removed 0 bases at V and 2 bases at J, with 11 bases between. Germline CDR1 is SGHDN and CDR2 is FVKESK. The CDR3 coding sequence is TGTGCCAGCAGCCAAGAAGAGAGGCGTCCCTACAATGAGCAGTTCTTC. It translates to CASSQEERRPYNEQFF.

This clone was found a few times. This sequence joins TRBV29-1 and TRBJ2-3; no definite D call. CDR1 and CDR2 from the germline V gene are SQVTM and ANQGSEA. The V gene lost 6 bases and the J gene lost 5 bases, with 6 bases spanning the gap. The CDR3 totals 10 residues. CDR3 in DNA: TGCAGCGTCCGAGTAGATACGCAGTATTTT. The encoded protein is CSVRVDTQYF.

The chain uses TRBV25-1 and TRBJ2-5; TRBD1 aligns across 9 bases. V lost 4 bases and J lost 5; bases outside the gene matches: 11. The CDR3 runs 16 residues. Per the germline V gene, CDR1 is MGHDK and CDR2 is SYGVNS. CDR3 in amino acids: CASSGGTGTPWETQYF. In DNA, the CDR3 is TGTGCCAGCAGTGGGGGGACAGGGACTCCTTGGGAGACCCAGTACTTC.

In this sample, this clone turned up a few times. The chain recombines TRBV9 with TRBJ2-1, with 11 bases that match TRBD2. The CDR3 runs 16 residues. Losses at the gene ends were 2 bases for V and 8 bases for J; bases not matched to a gene: 9. In germline, CDR1 is SGDLS, CDR2 YYNGEE. Written as DNA, the CDR3 is TGTGCCAGCAGCGTGACCGGGACTAGCGGTATCGATGAGCAGTTCTTC. This codes for CASSVTGTSGIDEQFF.

This clone was detected only a few times. The gene calls are TRBV6-5 and TRBJ2-4; tentatively, D is TRBD2 (7 bases). The CDR3 spans 15 residues. Per germline, CDR1 MNHEY and CDR2 SVGAGI. Trimming stripped 6 bases from V and 9 bases from J, with 21 bases between. The DNA for the CDR3 is TGTGCCAGCAGCCCGGGGACACCGGGGACTATCATTCAGTACTTC. The encoded protein is CASSPGTPGTIIQYF.

This clone came up a few times. The rearrangement uses TRBV9 and TRBJ2-1; 11 nucleotides agree with TRBD2. Germline CDR1 SGDLS, CDR2 YYNGEE. The trim removed 1 base at V and 6 bases at J, leaving 3 bases unmatched. The CDR3 is 15 amino acids. The CDR3 region is CASSVTSGRINEQFF. The CDR3 DNA reads as TGTGCCAGCAGCGTAACTAGCGGGAGAATCAATGAGCAGTTCTTC. The full variable domain, in which reference TRBV9 and TRBJ2-1 provide the parts outside the CDR3, is DSGVTQTPKHLITATGQRVTLRCSPRSGDLSVYWYQQSLDQGLQFLIQYYNGEERAKGNILERFSAQQFPDLHSELNLSSLELGDSALYFCASSVTSGRINEQFFGPGTRLTVL.

The CDR3 bases are TGCAGCGTTTCCCGGGGGGCCAACTATGGCTACACCTTC. Translating it yields CSVSRGANYGYTF. The chain couples TRBV29-1 to TRBJ1-2; a possible D gene is TRBD1 (6 bases). Trimming removed 5 bases from V and 2 bases from J, with 12 bases in between. CDR3 length: 13 residues. From germline, CDR1 is SQVTM and CDR2 ANQGSEA. Variable domain in full (rest from reference TRBV29-1 and TRBJ1-2): SAVISQKPSRDICQRGTSLTIQCQVDSQVTMMFWYRQQPGQSLTLIATANQGSEATYESGFVIDKFPISRPNLTFSTLTVSNMSPEDSSIYLCSVSRGANYGYTFGSGTRLTVV.

The chain links TRBV7-2 to TRBJ1-1; TRBD1 might be the D (5 bases). This CDR3 contains 16 residues. The V end lost 5 bases, the J end lost 1 base, and 17 bases lay between the germline ends. Per the germline V gene, CDR1 is SGHTA and CDR2 is FQGNSA. As DNA, the CDR3 is TGTGCCAGCAGCCCCCAGAGGACATTTCCGAACACTGAAGCTTTCTTT. Amino acids: CASSPQRTFPNTEAFF. Full variable domain (outside the CDR3, taken from reference TRBV7-2 and TRBJ1-1): GAGVSQSPSNKVTEKGKDVELRCDPISGHTALYWYRQSLGQGLEFLIYFQGNSAPDKSGLPSDRFSAERTGGSVSTLTIQRTQQEDSAVYLCASSPQRTFPNTEAFFGQGTRLTVV.

There are a few counts of this clone. V is TRBV28 and J is TRBJ1-5; D remains unclear. From germline, CDR1 is MDHEN and CDR2 SYDVKM. This CDR3 has 17 residues. V lost 3 bases and J 3 bases, leaving 18 bases between the germline ends. The CDR3: CASSLARPGSYNQPQHF. DNA for the CDR3: TGTGCCAGCAGTTTGGCCCGACCGGGTTCTTACAATCAGCCCCAGCATTTT.

This chain uses TRBV5-1 with TRBJ2-1; 13 bases are shared with TRBD2. The J segment lost 7 bases and the V segment lost 1 base, leaving 8 bases of the junction unmatched. Germline lookup yields CDR1 SGHRS and CDR2 YFSETQ. The length of the CDR3 is 17 residues. CDR3 bases: TGCGCCAGCAGCTTGATCCTTGGGGGACTAGCGGGGAATGAGCAGTTCTTC. Its translation is CASSLILGGLAGNEQFF.

The chain is built from TRBV29-1 and TRBJ2-1, with TRBD1 identical over 7 bases. The length of the CDR3 is 11 residues. The trim removed 7 bases at V and 10 bases at J, leaving 7 bases unmatched. From germline, CDR1 is SQVTM and CDR2 ANQGSEA. CDR3 nucleotide sequence: TGCAGCGCCCTTGGACAGGTAGAGCAGTTCTTC. Translated: CSALGQVEQFF.